These 12 T cell receptor beta chains came from one sample sequenced in a study of blood T cell repertoires in COVID-19. TCRdb's copy holds only in-frame clones and misses some; the assay was immunoSEQ multiplex PCR. The data show around 180,000 clones, about 88% seen once. The sample consisted of peripheral blood. These receptors were collected from a human donor in a cohort sampled during active COVID-19.

The chain combines TRBV5-1 with TRBJ2-6; 7 bases match TRBD2. Germline V CDR1 and CDR2: SGHRS, YFSETQ. V was pared by 4 bases and J by 0 bases, with 13 bases of the junction left unmatched. The CDR3 extends over 19 amino acids. CDR3 sequence: CASSPRDSGIISGANVLTF. The CDR3, as DNA: TGCGCCAGCAGCCCGCGAGACAGCGGGATTATCTCTGGGGCCAACGTCCTGACTTTC.

This clone is a singleton in its sample. The V and J genes are TRBV2 and TRBJ2-1; 9 positions match TRBD1. V was pared by 2 bases and J by 16 bases, with 3 bases of the junction left unmatched. This CDR3 is built from 11 residues. Germline CDR1 SNHLY, CDR2 FYNNEI. CDR3 region: CASSERDRDFF. The CDR3 region has the DNA TGTGCCAGCAGTGAAAGGGACAGGGACTTCTTC.

The J gene is TRBJ1-2, the V gene TRBV29-1; D call uncertain. The V end lost 0 bases, the J end lost 7 bases, and 15 bases lay between the germline ends. CDR3 length: 14 amino acids. Germline-derived CDR1 and CDR2 are SQVTM and ANQGSEA. The CDR3 DNA reads as TGCAGCGTTGAAGATCGGTATCCGGGTTCTGGCTACACCTTC. As protein: CSVEDRYPGSGYTF.

The V call is TRBV7-2, the J call TRBJ2-7; possibly TRBD2 for D (6 bases). The germline CDR1 and CDR2 sequences are SGHTA and FQGNSA. The CDR3 contains 15 residues. Trimming shortened V by 5 bases and J by 3 bases, and 17 bases separated the two germline ends. The CDR3 nucleotides read TGTGCCAGCAGCGGAGCCTCCGGGGGAGGCTACGAGCAGTACTTC. It is translated as CASSGASGGGYEQYF.

J is TRBJ2-7 and V is TRBV7-8; a possible D gene is TRBD2 (6 bases). Trimming shortened V by 5 bases and J by 0 bases, and 17 bases separated the two germline ends. Germline assignment: CDR1 SGHVS and CDR2 FQNEAQ. This CDR3 is 16 amino acids long. Here the CDR3 DNA reads TGTGCCAGCAGCCGTCAGGAGGGCTTTTCCTCCTACGAGCAGTACTTC. Translating it yields CASSRQEGFSSYEQYF.

This rearrangement joins TRBV28 to TRBJ2-1, with 9 bases that match TRBD1. V shed 4 bases and J 6 bases; nucleotides not matched to a gene: 10. CDR1 is MDHEN, CDR2 SYDVKM, per germline. This CDR3 has 16 residues. In DNA, the CDR3 is TGTGCCAGCAGTTCCCCCCCGGGACAGGGATTCAATGAGCAGTTCTTC. Amino acids: CASSSPPGQGFNEQFF.

The rearrangement links TRBV27 to TRBJ2-1, with 7 bases matching TRBD2. J lost 9 bases, V lost 5 bases, and 7 bases had no gene match. The CDR3 has 13 amino acids. Germline CDR1 is MNHEY and CDR2 is SMNVEV (reference sequence). CDR3 in DNA: TGTGCCAGCAGTCCAACTAGCGAAGGTGAGCAGTTCTTC. It yields the protein CASSPTSEGEQFF.

The chain is built from TRBV7-6 and TRBJ2-7; possible D gene TRBD1, 5 bases. Trimming took off 5 bases at V and 0 bases at J, with 17 bases between the two ends. Germline-derived CDR1 and CDR2 are SGHVS and FNYEAQ. The CDR3 runs to 16 residues. In DNA, the CDR3 is TGTGCCAGCAGCCCGAGTGACAGATCAAACTCCTACGAGCAGTACTTC. It encodes CASSPSDRSNSYEQYF.

This clone has only one observation. The genes are TRBV19 and TRBJ1-5; TRBD1 matches at 7 bases. The V segment lost 7 bases and the J segment 4 bases; nucleotides outside the gene matches: 7. This CDR3 contains 14 residues. Germline V gene lookup returns CDR1 LNHDA and CDR2 SQIVND (reference sequence). CDR3 amino acids: CASKRQGWNQPQHF. CDR3 nucleotide sequence: TGTGCCAGTAAAAGACAGGGATGGAATCAGCCCCAGCATTTT.

The rearrangement uses TRBV6-1 and TRBJ2-7, with 13 bases aligning to TRBD2. V shed 3 bases and J 2 bases; nucleotides not matched to a gene: 1. Germline lookup yields CDR1 MNHNS and CDR2 SASEGT. The CDR3 totals 15 residues. The DNA of the CDR3 is TGTGCCAGCAGTGAGGGGACTAGCGGGACCTACGAGCAGTACTTC. Translating it yields CASSEGTSGTYEQYF.

The V gene is TRBV7-2, the J gene TRBJ2-7; 9 nucleotides agree with TRBD2. Germline V lookup: CDR1 SGHTA, CDR2 FQGNSA. The CDR3 contains 13 residues. J was trimmed by 7 bases and V by 2 bases; bases with no gene match: 3. The CDR3 is CASSLSLAGEQYF. In DNA, the CDR3 is TGTGCCAGCAGCTTAAGCCTAGCGGGAGAGCAGTACTTC. The entire variable domain, with the rest obtained from reference TRBV7-2 and TRBJ2-7, is as follows: GAGVSQSPSNKVTEKGKDVELRCDPISGHTALYWYRQSLGQGLEFLIYFQGNSAPDKSGLPSDRFSAERTGGSVSTLTIQRTQQEDSAVYLCASSLSLAGEQYFGPGTRLTVT.

This clone was seen a handful of times. The gene calls are TRBV7-2 and TRBJ1-2; weak D call: TRBD1 (6 bases). Trimming stripped 0 bases from V and 0 bases from J, with 11 bases between. This CDR3 is 16 amino acids long. Germline loops: CDR1 SGHTA, CDR2 FQGNSA. CDR3 sequence: CASSLAQGIPNYGYTF. The DNA of the CDR3 is TGTGCCAGCAGCTTAGCTCAGGGGATCCCTAACTATGGCTACACCTTC. The full variable domain, its missing parts supplied by reference TRBV7-2 and TRBJ1-2, is GAGVSQSPSNKVTEKGKDVELRCDPISGHTALYWYRQSLGQGLEFLIYFQGNSAPDKSGLPSDRFSAERTGGSVSTLTIQRTQQEDSAVYLCASSLAQGIPNYGYTFGSGTRLTVV.